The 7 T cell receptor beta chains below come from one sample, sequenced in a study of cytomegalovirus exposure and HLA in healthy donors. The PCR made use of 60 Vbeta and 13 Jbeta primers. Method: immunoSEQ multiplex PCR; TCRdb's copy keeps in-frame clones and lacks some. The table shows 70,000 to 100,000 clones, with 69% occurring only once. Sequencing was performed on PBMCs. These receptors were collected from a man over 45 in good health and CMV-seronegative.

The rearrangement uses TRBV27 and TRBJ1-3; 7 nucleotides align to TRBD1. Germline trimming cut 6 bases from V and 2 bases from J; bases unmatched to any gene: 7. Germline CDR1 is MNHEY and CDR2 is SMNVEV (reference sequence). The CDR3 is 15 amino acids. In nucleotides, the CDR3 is TGTGCCAGCAGCCGACAGGGTAACGCTGGAAACACCATATATTTT. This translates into CASSRQGNAGNTIYF.

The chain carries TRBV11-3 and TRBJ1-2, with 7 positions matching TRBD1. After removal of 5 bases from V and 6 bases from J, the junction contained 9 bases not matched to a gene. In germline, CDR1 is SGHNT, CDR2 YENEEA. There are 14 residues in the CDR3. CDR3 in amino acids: CASSPGTDQNGYTF. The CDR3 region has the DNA TGTGCCAGCAGCCCCGGGACAGATCAAAATGGCTACACCTTC.

For the CDR3, the DNA is TGCGCCAGCACCGGGACTACGGGGTCCCATGAGCAGTTCTTC. Amino acids: CASTGTTGSHEQFF. The chain has TRBV4-1 and TRBJ2-1; 7 bases are a match to TRBD2. The germline gives CDR1 MGHRA, CDR2 YSYEKL. The length of the CDR3 is 14 residues. V shed 7 bases and J 8 bases; nucleotides not matched to a gene: 11.

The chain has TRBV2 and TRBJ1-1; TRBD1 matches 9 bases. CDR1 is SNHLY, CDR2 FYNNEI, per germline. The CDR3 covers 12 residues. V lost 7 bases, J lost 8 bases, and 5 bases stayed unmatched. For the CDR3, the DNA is TGTGCCAGCACCCTGGACAGGGGAGAAGCTTTCTTT. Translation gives CASTLDRGEAFF.

This chain's CDR3 is CASSEYGKETQYF. The CDR3 DNA sequence: TGTGCCAGCAGTGAATACGGGAAAGAGACCCAGTACTTC. The chain has TRBV2 and TRBJ2-5; a possible D gene is TRBD2 (5 bases). The CDR3 loop spans 13 amino acids. The ends were cut back, 2 bases at V and 3 bases at J, with 7 bases in the middle. Germline CDR1 reads SNHLY; CDR2 reads FYNNEI.

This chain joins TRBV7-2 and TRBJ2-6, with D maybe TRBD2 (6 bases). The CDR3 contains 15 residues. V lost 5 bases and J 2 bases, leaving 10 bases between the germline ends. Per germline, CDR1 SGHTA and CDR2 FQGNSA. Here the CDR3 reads CASSVRTTGANVLTF. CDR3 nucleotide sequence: TGTGCCAGCAGCGTGAGGACTACTGGGGCCAACGTCCTGACTTTC.

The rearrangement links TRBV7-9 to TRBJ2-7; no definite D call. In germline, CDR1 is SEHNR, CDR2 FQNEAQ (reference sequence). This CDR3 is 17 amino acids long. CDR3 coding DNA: TGTGCCAGCAGCTTAGCAGCCGGAACCTTTACCATCTACGAGCGGTACGTC. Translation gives CASSLAAGTFTIYERYV.